These T cell receptor beta chains were read from a single sample in a study of cytomegalovirus exposure and HLA in healthy donors. The table came from immunoSEQ multiplex PCR; TCRdb's copy has only in-frame clones and leaves some out. The sample yields 150,000 to 180,000 clones, 70% to 90% seen once. Source material: PBMCs. These receptors were obtained from a man younger than 30 in good health and CMV-seropositive. Both conserved end residues are part of each CDR3. A D gene is named only where the DNA matches it firmly. Not every row has a clone size; where given, it reads once, few, many or a size class.

J gene: TRBJ1-1; V gene: TRBV18; D gene: TRBD1; clone size: NA; CDR3 protein: CASSPPTGANTEAFF; CDR3 DNA: TGTGCCAGCTCACCCCCCACAGGGGCGAACACTGAAGCTTTCTTT
J gene: TRBJ2-2; V gene: TRBV14; D gene: NA; clone size: NA; CDR3 protein: CASSPTGHTGELFF; CDR3 DNA: TGTGCCAGCAGCCCGACAGGTCACACCGGGGAGCTGTTTTTT
J gene: TRBJ2-7; V gene: TRBV2; D gene: TRBD2; clone size: once; CDR3 protein: CASSGLAGGQYEQYF; CDR3 DNA: TGTGCCAGCAGTGGATTAGCGGGGGGGCAATACGAGCAGTACTTC
J gene: TRBJ1-2; V gene: TRBV25-1; D gene: TRBD1; clone size: NA; CDR3 protein: CASSDLNAGTGGGYTF; CDR3 DNA: TGTGCCAGCAGTGACCTCAACGCAGGGACAGGGGGTGGCTACACCTTC
J gene: TRBJ1-2; V gene: TRBV6-5; D gene: NA; clone size: NA; CDR3 protein: CASSGRQDYGYTF; CDR3 DNA: TGTGCCAGCAGTGGTAGACAGGACTATGGCTACACCTTC
J gene: TRBJ1-1; V gene: TRBV9; D gene: NA; clone size: NA; CDR3 protein: CASSVGRATEAFF; CDR3 DNA: TGTGCCAGCAGCGTAGGGAGAGCCACTGAAGCTTTCTTT
J gene: TRBJ1-5; V gene: TRBV27; D gene: TRBD1; clone size: once; CDR3 protein: CASSPLSTGSPHQPQHF; CDR3 DNA: TGTGCCAGCAGTCCCTTATCGACAGGGTCCCCTCATCAGCCCCAGCATTTT
J gene: TRBJ2-1; V gene: TRBV9; D gene: NA; clone size: NA; CDR3 protein: CASSTTGHGDRNEQFF; CDR3 DNA: TGTGCCAGCAGCACTACAGGGCACGGCGACCGGAATGAGCAGTTCTTC
J gene: TRBJ1-1; V gene: TRBV2; D gene: TRBD1; clone size: once; CDR3 protein: CASRKGQGKNTEAFF; CDR3 DNA: TGTGCCAGCAGGAAGGGACAGGGGAAGAACACTGAAGCTTTCTTT
J gene: TRBJ2-1; V gene: TRBV2; D gene: TRBD2; clone size: NA; CDR3 protein: CAGLAGGGEQFF; CDR3 DNA: TGTGCCGGTTTAGCGGGAGGGGGTGAGCAGTTCTTC
J gene: TRBJ2-3; V gene: TRBV6-4; D gene: NA; clone size: NA; CDR3 protein: CASSDSAGTDTQYF; CDR3 DNA: TGTGCCAGCAGTGACTCGGCGGGCACAGATACGCAGTATTTT
J gene: TRBJ1-1; V gene: TRBV5-4; D gene: NA; clone size: NA; CDR3 protein: CASSLGGTNTEAFF; CDR3 DNA: TGTGCCAGCAGCTTGGGAGGGACTAACACTGAAGCTTTCTTT
J gene: TRBJ1-5; V gene: TRBV18; D gene: NA; clone size: once; CDR3 protein: CASSRQYSNQPQHF; CDR3 DNA: TGTGCCAGCTCACGACAGTATAGCAATCAGCCCCAGCATTTT
J gene: TRBJ2-5; V gene: TRBV6-1; D gene: TRBD2; clone size: NA; CDR3 protein: CASSEEAGGQETQYF; CDR3 DNA: TGTGCCAGCAGTGAGGAAGCGGGGGGCCAAGAGACCCAGTACTTC
J gene: TRBJ2-5; V gene: TRBV7-3; D gene: NA; clone size: once; CDR3 protein: CASSLIGGVQETQYF; CDR3 DNA: TGTGCCAGCAGCTTAATAGGAGGGGTCCAAGAGACCCAGTACTTC
J gene: TRBJ1-4; V gene: TRBV4-1; D gene: TRBD1; clone size: NA; CDR3 protein: CASSQDQTGKKLFF; CDR3 DNA: TGCGCCAGCAGCCAAGACCAGACAGGGAAGAAACTGTTTTTT
J gene: TRBJ1-2; V gene: TRBV4-3; D gene: NA; clone size: NA; CDR3 protein: CASSQEWGANYGYTF; CDR3 DNA: TGCGCCAGCAGCCAAGAGTGGGGAGCTAACTATGGCTACACCTTC
J gene: TRBJ2-7; V gene: TRBV7-8; D gene: NA; clone size: NA; CDR3 protein: CASSLVRDAGYEQYF; CDR3 DNA: TGTGCCAGCAGCTTAGTGCGGGATGCCGGCTACGAGCAGTACTTC
J gene: TRBJ2-3; V gene: TRBV4-3; D gene: NA; clone size: NA; CDR3 protein: CASSRKAAVEADTQYF; CDR3 DNA: TGCGCCAGCAGCCGTAAGGCTGCAGTTGAGGCAGATACGCAGTATTTT
J gene: TRBJ2-7; V gene: TRBV27; D gene: TRBD1; clone size: NA; CDR3 protein: CASSPSTGAYEQYF; CDR3 DNA: TGTGCCAGCAGTCCTTCGACAGGGGCCTACGAGCAGTACTTC
J gene: TRBJ2-7; V gene: TRBV5-1; D gene: NA; clone size: NA; CDR3 protein: CASSLRGFYSYEQYF; CDR3 DNA: TGCGCCAGCAGCTTGAGGGGGTTCTACTCCTACGAGCAGTACTTC
J gene: TRBJ2-3; V gene: TRBV5-1; D gene: NA; clone size: NA; CDR3 protein: CASSLGQGLDTQYF; CDR3 DNA: TGCGCCAGCAGCTTGGGGCAGGGCTTAGATACGCAGTATTTT
J gene: TRBJ2-2; V gene: TRBV27; D gene: NA; clone size: once; CDR3 protein: CASSRGTVNTGELFF; CDR3 DNA: TGTGCCAGCAGTCGGGGGACAGTCAACACCGGGGAGCTGTTTTTT
J gene: TRBJ2-7; V gene: TRBV5-1; D gene: NA; clone size: few; CDR3 protein: CASSLAEELVNEQYF; CDR3 DNA: TGCGCCAGCAGCTTGGCCGAGGAGCTCGTTAACGAGCAGTACTTC
J gene: TRBJ1-4; V gene: TRBV18; D gene: NA; clone size: NA; CDR3 protein: CASSPRRGSGWNEKLFF; CDR3 DNA: TGTGCCAGCTCACCACGACGAGGGAGCGGTTGGAATGAAAAACTGTTTTTT
J gene: TRBJ2-7; V gene: TRBV19; D gene: NA; clone size: NA; CDR3 protein: CASSPTVSYEQYF; CDR3 DNA: TGTGCCAGTAGCCCCACAGTCTCCTACGAGCAGTACTTC
J gene: TRBJ2-2; V gene: TRBV5-1; D gene: TRBD2; clone size: NA; CDR3 protein: CATRTSGNSWGELFF; CDR3 DNA: TGCGCCACAAGGACTAGCGGAAACTCCTGGGGGGAGCTGTTTTTT
J gene: TRBJ2-7; V gene: TRBV5-1; D gene: NA; clone size: NA; CDR3 protein: CASTPSSTGTYEQYF; CDR3 DNA: TGCGCCAGCACCCCCTCCTCAACAGGGACCTACGAGCAGTACTTC
J gene: TRBJ1-2; V gene: TRBV28; D gene: TRBD1; clone size: NA; CDR3 protein: CASLGGGQDYPSLYGYTF; CDR3 DNA: TGTGCCAGCCTCGGAGGGGGACAGGATTACCCTTCCCTCTATGGCTACACCTTC
J gene: TRBJ1-2; V gene: TRBV4-1; D gene: TRBD1; clone size: NA; CDR3 protein: CASSQGTGAYGYTF; CDR3 DNA: TGCGCCAGCAGCCAAGGGACAGGGGCCTATGGCTACACCTTC
J gene: TRBJ1-5; V gene: TRBV19; D gene: NA; clone size: NA; CDR3 protein: CASGPGRSNQPQHF; CDR3 DNA: TGTGCCAGTGGTCCAGGGCGAAGCAATCAGCCCCAGCATTTT
J gene: TRBJ2-2; V gene: TRBV14; D gene: TRBD2; clone size: NA; CDR3 protein: CASSQGKRGLRELFF; CDR3 DNA: TGTGCCAGCAGCCAAGGAAAGCGGGGCCTAAGGGAGCTGTTTTTT
J gene: TRBJ2-5; V gene: TRBV7-9; D gene: NA; clone size: few; CDR3 protein: CASSQGGLNETQYF; CDR3 DNA: TGTGCCAGCAGCCAAGGAGGGCTTAACGAGACCCAGTACTTC
J gene: TRBJ2-7; V gene: TRBV6-1; D gene: TRBD1; clone size: NA; CDR3 protein: CASSLTGPSYEQYF; CDR3 DNA: TGTGCCAGCAGTCTGACAGGGCCCTCCTACGAGCAGTACTTC
J gene: TRBJ1-2; V gene: TRBV18; D gene: TRBD1; clone size: NA; CDR3 protein: CASSPSDRANYGYTF; CDR3 DNA: TGTGCCAGCTCCCCTTCCGACAGGGCGAACTATGGCTACACCTTC
J gene: TRBJ2-1; V gene: TRBV6-1; D gene: TRBD2; clone size: NA; CDR3 protein: CASSEAWRRSGGSSDEQFF; CDR3 DNA: TGTGCCAGCAGTGAAGCGTGGAGACGGAGCGGGGGATCTTCGGATGAGCAATTCTTC
J gene: TRBJ2-3; V gene: TRBV9; D gene: TRBD2; clone size: NA; CDR3 protein: CASSALLAGGTDTQYF; CDR3 DNA: TGTGCCAGCAGCGCATTACTAGCGGGGGGCACAGATACGCAGTATTTT
J gene: TRBJ2-2; V gene: TRBV2; D gene: TRBD1; clone size: NA; CDR3 protein: CASNAQGATGELFF; CDR3 DNA: TGTGCCAGCAATGCACAGGGGGCCACCGGGGAGCTGTTTTTT
J gene: TRBJ2-5; V gene: TRBV6-1; D gene: NA; clone size: NA; CDR3 protein: CASSGQLSRTQETQYF; CDR3 DNA: TGTGCCAGCAGTGGACAACTCTCGAGGACACAAGAGACCCAGTACTTC
J gene: TRBJ1-5; V gene: TRBV6-1; D gene: NA; clone size: NA; CDR3 protein: CASSESWGVNQPQHF; CDR3 DNA: TGTGCCAGCAGTGAATCGTGGGGAGTCAATCAGCCCCAGCATTTT